The T cell receptor (beta chain) under discussion was sequenced for a study of blood T cell repertoires in COVID-19. Authors' data handling: Nucleated cell counts were estimated from reference gene primer amplification. The assay was immunoSEQ multiplex PCR, and TCRdb's table has in-frame clones only and misses some. V, J and clone size reflect that table, while D and trimming were determined from the DNA. The sample includes approximately 230,000 clones, 85% to 90% of them seen just once. The CDR3 is 18 amino acids. CDR1 SGHVS and CDR2 FNYEAQ come from the germline V gene. After removal of 5 bases from V and 4 bases from J, the junction contained 19 bases not matched to a gene.

The V and J genes are TRBV7-6 and TRBJ1-2; 7 positions agree with TRBD1. This receptor was obtained from an elderly man with acute or convalescent COVID-19. The specimen sequenced was peripheral blood. The CDR3 DNA reads TGTGCCAGCAGCCCCGTCGGCAGGGGGAGACAACCTACCTATGGCTACACCTTC. Amino acid sequence: CASSPVGRGRQPTYGYTF.